The source of this T cell receptor beta chain is a study of CD8+CD57+ T cells in acquired aplastic anemia. In the study overall: 3 to 4 ug was the average amount of DNA from sorted CD4+ and CD8+ cells. General study findings and limits: The same twenty-nine CD8+ CDR3 sequences occurred in patients and in controls.

Sequencing was done on patients that had shown CD8+CD57+ cell expansion by flow cytometry. Diagnosis of severe acquired aplastic anemia applied to all patients. Patients had not yet gotten any therapy when their blood was taken for sampling. Concerning this clonotype itself: Its target is not known.

The template used for profiling TCR beta VDJ and CDR3 was genomic DNA. TCRdb used MiXCR to reprocess the reads, holding one entry per CDR3 protein. The table lists over 150,000 distinct CDR3 sequences, about three fifths of them singletons. Germline CDR1 and CDR2: DFQATT and SNEGSKA (reference sequence). The CDR3 runs 14 residues. Deletions cut 0 bases from V and 3 bases from J, with 12 bases between. The source of this sequence is a human donor with aplastic anemia. Input material: sorted CD4+, CD8+, or CD8+CD57+ T cells (not recorded which) from PBMCs. V usage is TRBV20-1 and J usage is TRBJ2-7; perhaps TRBD2 as D (6 bases). The CDR3 DNA is TGCAGTGCTAGAGATGTGGGGGGTGACTACGAGCAGTACTTC. This encodes CSARDVGGDYEQYF.